This section outlines one T cell receptor beta chain sequence together with its context. Its antigen is currently unknown. This entry is derived from a study of CD8+ T cells in alopecia areata. The treatment: oral pan-JAK inhibitor, 5-10 mg twice daily. The CDR3 spans 15 residues. J lost 1 base, V lost 4 bases, and 7 bases had no gene match. Germline CDR1 SQVTM, CDR2 ANQGSEA. Study conclusions and caveats: Normal scalp had lower clonality than lesional scalp, with alopecia totalis/universalis lesions showing this most strongly. Tofacitinib significantly lowered scalp clonality and expanded CD8+ clones among the top 100. One nonresponder makes the tie between baseline CD8+ expansion and response uncertain.

Extracted RNA was reverse transcribed into cDNA, the sequencing template. Here immunoSEQ multiplex PCR was the method, and the copy in TCRdb shows in-frame clones only, minus some. Counted here are some 190,000 clones, 60% occurring once; the ten biggest clones make up under 1.2%. This receptor was taken from a human donor with alopecia areata. This chain joins TRBV29-1 and TRBJ2-3; 8 bases match TRBD2. Here the sequenced sample was CD4+ T cells sorted from blood, taken at week 24, from a patient treated with tofacitinib. DNA for the CDR3: TGCAGCGTTGCCCCGGTGGGACTAGGCACAGATACGCAGTATTTT. It translates to CSVAPVGLGTDTQYF.